This TCR beta chain was documented in a study of T cells in Graves' hyperthyroidism and ophthalmopathy. The table lists this clonotype with many counts. Regions amplified from RNA transcripts were the TCR beta CDR3 regions. TCR CDR3 regions were first amplified by RT-PCR with HTBI primers. TCRdb analysed the multiplex PCR reads with MiXCR anew, one entry per CDR3 protein. The data contain nearly 750,000 distinct CDR3 sequences, 30% to 40% of them seen just once; the ten biggest clones take up around a third. Sequencing was carried out using blood. The sequence came from a woman in her 40s with Graves' hyperthyroidism.

In nucleotides, the CDR3 is TGCGCCAGCAGCCTTGGGACTAGCTTCTACGAGCAGTACTTC. Protein: CASSLGTSFYEQYF. This chain links TRBV4-3 with TRBJ2-7; 9 bases match TRBD2. The CDR3 has 14 residues. V dropped 4 bases and J dropped 3; count of bases not matched to a gene: 4. Germline V lookup: CDR1 LGHNA, CDR2 YSLEER.